These 26 T cell receptor beta chains were sequenced from one sample in a study of shared clonotypes between healthy human individuals. Using immunoSEQ multiplex PCR, the repertoire was profiled, and TCRdb retains in-frame clones only, with some absent. The table has millions of clones, over 85% seen once. Material for sequencing was naive CD4+ T cells sorted from blood. Subset reported: CD45RA+ positively selected. The receptors derive from a man between 18 and 35 years old in good health.

The rearrangement uses TRBV7-2 and TRBJ2-7; 8 bases are shared with TRBD2. Germline assignment: CDR1 SGHTA and CDR2 FQGNSA. V lost 5 bases, J lost 6 bases, and 18 bases stayed unmatched. The CDR3 is made up of 17 amino acids. This CDR3 reads CASSPWGPGGPRVEQYF. In nucleotides, the CDR3 is TGTGCCAGCAGCCCGTGGGGCCCGGGAGGGCCTCGGGTCGAGCAGTACTTC.

The chain has TRBV10-2 and TRBJ2-7; 12 bases are a match to TRBD2. Germline V gene data show CDR1 as WSHSY and CDR2 as SAAADI. J lost 3 bases, V lost 6 bases, and 6 bases had no gene match. The CDR3 is 15 amino acids. The CDR3: CASRTTSGGLYEQYF. The DNA of the CDR3 is TGCGCCAGCAGAACCACTAGCGGGGGGCTCTACGAGCAGTACTTC.

The chain uses TRBV4-1 and TRBJ1-2, with D perhaps matching TRBD1 (5 bases). V was pared by 6 bases and J by 4 bases, with 9 bases between. The CDR3 loop spans 12 amino acids. Germline V CDR1 and CDR2: MGHRA, YSYEKL. The CDR3 region is CASSGAGYGYTF. DNA for the CDR3: TGCGCCAGCAGTGGGGCAGGCTATGGCTACACCTTC.

The chain recombines TRBV28 with TRBJ2-2; D is possibly TRBD1 (6 bases). CDR3 length: 15 amino acids. CDR1 is MDHEN, CDR2 SYDVKM, per germline. Trimming cost V 3 bases and J 2 bases, with 10 bases left between them. The CDR3 nucleotides read TGTGCCAGCAGTTTCAGGGGTGGAAACACCGGGGAGCTGTTTTTT. As protein: CASSFRGGNTGELFF.

The chain employs TRBV29-1 and TRBJ2-1; D is perhaps TRBD1 (6 bases). Germline loops: CDR1 SQVTM, CDR2 ANQGSEA. The CDR3 runs to 14 residues. V was clipped by 2 bases and J by 5 bases, with 13 bases between them. CDR3 in DNA: TGCAGCGTTGAAAGGACAGCTTCCCACAATGAGCAGTTCTTC. Its translation: CSVERTASHNEQFF.

The J gene is TRBJ2-7, the V gene TRBV30, with 10 bases matching TRBD2. V was clipped by 6 bases and J by 4 bases; unmatched bases: 12. Germline CDR1 is GTSNPN and CDR2 is SVGIG (reference sequence). CDR3 length equals 15 residues. CDR3: CACPGGAGGQYEQYF. CDR3 DNA: TGTGCCTGCCCCGGAGGAGCGGGAGGGCAGTACGAGCAGTACTTC.

The table lists this clone with a count of one. The chain joins TRBV5-4 to TRBJ2-7, with TRBD1 matching over 7 bases. Germline CDR1 SGHNT, CDR2 YYREEE (reference sequence). CDR3 length: 15 residues. Trimming removed 4 bases from V and 0 bases from J; junction bases left unmatched: 7. The CDR3 DNA reads as TGTGCCAGCAGCACCGGGACAGTCAGCTCCTACGAGCAGTACTTC. It translates to CASSTGTVSSYEQYF.

The rearrangement joins TRBV9 to TRBJ2-3; D is ambiguous. V lost 2 bases and J lost 3, with 4 bases in between. CDR3 length equals 12 residues. Germline assignment: CDR1 SGDLS and CDR2 YYNGEE. CDR3 in DNA: TGTGCCAGCAGCGTCTTTACAGATACGCAGTATTTT. Amino acid sequence: CASSVFTDTQYF.

V gene TRBV19 combines with J gene TRBJ2-2; 12 bases are shared with TRBD2. The germline V gene has CDR1 LNHDA and CDR2 SQIVND (reference sequence). The CDR3 length is 17 residues. V was pared by 4 bases and J by 6 bases, with 9 bases of the junction left unmatched. CDR3: CASSTGLAGPGPGELFF. In DNA, the CDR3 is TGTGCCAGTAGTACGGGACTAGCGGGCCCGGGTCCCGGGGAGCTGTTTTTT.

Remarks on this clone: This CDR3 is also generated by other DNA sequences in the sample. The J gene is TRBJ1-4, the V gene TRBV18; no reliable D call. This CDR3 spans 14 amino acids. The germline V gene encodes CDR1 KGHSH and CDR2 LQKENI. V was pared by 3 bases and J by 4 bases, with 9 bases between. CDR3 bases: TGTGCCAGCTCACCTGACGGAAGTAATGAAAAACTGTTTTTT. This gives the protein CASSPDGSNEKLFF.

The chain uses TRBV6-5 and TRBJ2-3; TRBD2 is a possible D gene (5 bases). With 5 bases removed from V and 3 bases from J, the gap between germline ends came to 9 bases. The germline V gene has CDR1 MNHEY and CDR2 SVGAGI. This CDR3 has 13 residues. In DNA form, the CDR3 reads TGTGCCAGCAGTACGCCGGGGACAGATACGCAGTATTTT. Amino acid sequence: CASSTPGTDTQYF.

This sequence joins TRBV5-6 and TRBJ1-4, with no clear D. From germline, CDR1 is SGHDT and CDR2 YYEEEE. The CDR3 totals 15 residues. Trimming took off 0 bases at V and 4 bases at J, with 10 bases between the two ends. CDR3 amino acids: CASSLEGRSNEKLFF. CDR3 coding DNA: TGTGCCAGCAGCTTGGAAGGTCGGAGTAATGAAAAACTGTTTTTT.

The gene calls are TRBV7-2 and TRBJ2-7; D gene ambiguous. The CDR3 has 13 amino acids. The germline gives CDR1 SGHTA, CDR2 FQGNSA. Trimming removed 5 bases at V and 1 base at J, with 9 bases between. For the CDR3, the DNA is TGTGCCAGCAGCCCTACAATTTCCTACGAGCAGTACTTC. This encodes CASSPTISYEQYF.

The chain links TRBV25-1 to TRBJ2-1; 8 bases map to TRBD1. CDR1 and CDR2 (germline): MGHDK, SYGVNS. V lost 4 bases to trimming and J lost 5 bases; unmatched junction nucleotides: 13. The CDR3 contains 17 residues. The CDR3 protein is CASSGDRSTKFNNEQFF. The CDR3 nucleotides read TGTGCCAGCAGTGGGGACAGGAGCACAAAATTTAACAATGAGCAGTTCTTC.

The chain joins TRBV6-1 to TRBJ2-1; the match to TRBD2 covers 11 bases. The V and J ends lost 8 bases and 2 bases, in that order; junction bases with no gene match: 5. The CDR3 sequence is 15 residues long. Germline V gene lookup returns CDR1 MNHNS and CDR2 SASEGT. CDR3 protein: CASGKLAGAYNEQFF. CDR3 DNA sequence: TGTGCCAGCGGGAAACTAGCGGGAGCCTACAATGAGCAGTTCTTC.

This chain uses TRBV4-1 with TRBJ1-5; D not resolved. V shed 9 bases and J shed 0 bases, with 6 bases lying between them. The CDR3 has 12 residues. Germline V CDR1 and CDR2: MGHRA, YSYEKL. CDR3 region: CARTNSNQPQHF. The CDR3 DNA follows: TGCGCCAGAACCAATAGCAATCAGCCCCAGCATTTT.

DNA of the CDR3: TGTGCCAGCAGCTCGGGACTCACGGGGACCCAGTACTTC. Translated: CASSSGLTGTQYF. V is TRBV5-4 and J is TRBJ2-5, with D tentatively TRBD2 (6 bases). This CDR3 spans 13 amino acids. V was shortened by 3 bases and J by 7 bases, with 13 bases between the two germline ends. The V gene's germline CDR1 is SGHNT and CDR2 YYREEE (reference sequence).

The V call is TRBV7-2, the J call TRBJ1-2; 12 positions agree with TRBD1. The CDR3 is 14 residues long. Germline CDR1 SGHTA, CDR2 FQGNSA. J gave up 8 bases and V 6 bases, and 7 bases lay outside the gene matches. The CDR3 is CASSIPGQGAGYTF. DNA of the CDR3: TGTGCCAGCAGTATACCGGGACAGGGGGCCGGCTACACCTTC.

This chain connects TRBV7-2 to TRBJ2-7; no firm D call. V was trimmed by 2 bases and J by 6 bases, leaving 11 bases between them. CDR1 is SGHTA and CDR2 is FQGNSA in the germline V gene. The CDR3 is 13 amino acids. CDR3 amino acids: CASSLFEVTEQYF. CDR3 sequence (DNA): TGTGCCAGCAGCTTATTTGAAGTGACCGAGCAGTACTTC. Filled out from reference TRBV7-2 and TRBJ2-7, the complete variable domain reads GAGVSQSPSNKVTEKGKDVELRCDPISGHTALYWYRQSLGQGLEFLIYFQGNSAPDKSGLPSDRFSAERTGGSVSTLTIQRTQQEDSAVYLCASSLFEVTEQYFGPGTRLTVT.

This clone was seen only once. The gene calls are TRBV5-6 and TRBJ2-7; 8 nucleotides align to TRBD1. CDR1 and CDR2 (germline): SGHDT, YYEEEE. Trimming at V came to 2 bases and at J to 0 bases, leaving 4 bases not matched to a gene. There are 15 residues in the CDR3. This chain's CDR3 is CASSFPGQGSYEQYF. CDR3 nucleotides: TGTGCCAGCAGCTTCCCTGGACAGGGCTCCTACGAGCAGTACTTC.

Concerning this clone itself: Other DNA variants within this sample encode the same CDR3. The chain has TRBV2 and TRBJ2-1; 7 bases agree with TRBD2. Trimming removed 7 bases from V and 0 bases from J; junction bases left unmatched: 6. This CDR3 contains 15 residues. The germline V gene encodes CDR1 SNHLY and CDR2 FYNNEI. CDR3 coding DNA: TGTGCCAGCAAGGGAGGCGGGAGCTCCTACAATGAGCAGTTCTTC. The encoded protein is CASKGGGSSYNEQFF. Filled out from reference TRBV2 and TRBJ2-1, the complete variable domain reads EPEVTQTPSHQVTQMGQEVILRCVPISNHLYFYWYRQILGQKVEFLVSFYNNEISEKSEIFDDQFSVERPDGSNFTLKIRSTKLEDSAMYFCASKGGGSSYNEQFFGPGTRLTVL.

V and J are TRBV18 and TRBJ1-5; the D gene is possibly TRBD1 (6 bases). Trimming pared 4 bases from V and 0 bases from J, leaving 10 bases between. This CDR3 comprises 15 residues. The germline gives CDR1 KGHSH, CDR2 LQKENI. The CDR3 is CASSLGQNSNQPQHF. The CDR3 nucleotides are TGTGCCAGCTCACTAGGACAGAATAGCAATCAGCCCCAGCATTTT.

The chain recombines TRBV5-4 with TRBJ1-2; TRBD1 matches at 7 bases. V trimming: 0 bases; J trimming: 2 bases; junction bases outside the gene matches: 1. This CDR3 spans 14 amino acids. Germline values: CDR1 SGHNT, CDR2 YYREEE (reference sequence). The CDR3 nucleotides are TGTGCCAGCAGCTTGGTGACAGGGAACTATGGCTACACCTTC. Residues: CASSLVTGNYGYTF.

The chain is built from TRBV19 and TRBJ2-7, with D perhaps TRBD1 or TRBD2 (5 bases each). V lost 6 bases and J 0 bases, leaving 12 bases between the germline ends. CDR1 and CDR2 from the germline V gene are LNHDA and SQIVND (reference sequence). The CDR3 covers 14 residues. The DNA of the CDR3 is TGTGCCAGTAGCCGGGACGGAGCCTCCTACGAGCAGTACTTC. Translating gives CASSRDGASYEQYF. Full variable domain (rest looked up from reference TRBV19 and TRBJ2-7): DGGITQSPKYLFRKEGQNVTLSCEQNLNHDAMYWYRQDPGQGLRLIYYSQIVNDFQKGDIAEGYSVSREKKESFPLTVTSAQKNPTAFYLCASSRDGASYEQYFGPGTRLTVT.

The V and J genes are TRBV13 and TRBJ2-7, with 7 bases that match TRBD2. CDR1 is PRHDT, CDR2 FYEKMQ, per germline (reference sequence). Trimming at V came to 2 bases and at J to 2 bases, leaving 6 bases not matched to a gene. The CDR3 covers 15 residues. CDR3 residues: CASSLQKRGTYEQYF. The CDR3 nucleotides read TGTGCCAGCAGCTTACAGAAGCGGGGAACCTACGAGCAGTACTTC.

The chain is built from TRBV6-1 and TRBJ1-1; D is unresolved. V was clipped by 5 bases and J by 0 bases, with 7 bases between them. CDR1 and CDR2 from the germline V gene are MNHNS and SASEGT. The CDR3 contains 13 residues. The CDR3 DNA is TGTGCCAGCAGTCTCGGGGTGAACACTGAAGCTTTCTTT. Its translation is CASSLGVNTEAFF.